This entry lists 22 T cell receptor beta chains sequenced from one sample in a study of blood T cell repertoires in COVID-19. Produced via immunoSEQ multiplex PCR; TCRdb's table is partial and in-frame only. The table records fewer than 250,000 clones, around 88% of them present only once. The sample taken for sequencing was peripheral blood. These receptors all come from a woman aged 45-60 years with acute or convalescent COVID-19.

V usage is TRBV2 and J usage is TRBJ2-4, with 9 positions matching TRBD1. The CDR3 consists of 20 residues. Germline CDR1 is SNHLY and CDR2 is FYNNEI. V was clipped by 7 bases and J by 0 bases; unmatched bases: 19. In DNA, the CDR3 is TGTGCCAGCATCCGCGAGACGGGGACAGGGACCAACTTAGCCAAAAACATTCAGTACTTC. As protein: CASIRETGTGTNLAKNIQYF.

The V gene is TRBV2, the J gene TRBJ1-4, with D perhaps matching TRBD1 (5 bases). V lost 6 bases, J lost 4 bases, and 12 bases lay in between. Germline CDR1 is SNHLY and CDR2 is FYNNEI. The CDR3 length is 14 residues. CDR3 loop: CASRERDFNEKLFF. As DNA, the CDR3 is TGTGCCAGCAGGGAGAGGGACTTTAATGAAAAACTGTTTTTT.

This chain connects TRBV6-2 or TRBV6-3 to TRBJ2-5, with D unclear. The germline gives CDR1 MNHEY, CDR2 SVGEGT. The CDR3 totals 16 residues. Trimming stripped 2 bases from V and 5 bases from J, with 18 bases between. The CDR3 coding sequence is TGTGCCAGCAGTTACGGTACACTAACTATTGGGGAGACCCAGTACTTC. Residues: CASSYGTLTIGETQYF.

This chain connects TRBV7-9 to TRBJ2-5, with TRBD1 matching 7 bases. The CDR3 is 15 residues long. Germline V gene lookup returns CDR1 SEHNR and CDR2 FQNEAQ (reference sequence). The V and J ends lost 0 bases and 3 bases, in that order; junction bases with no gene match: 4. The CDR3 DNA sequence: TGTGCCAGCAGCTTAGCAAAACAGGGGAAAGAGACCCAGTACTTC. Its translation is CASSLAKQGKETQYF.

This sequence joins TRBV9 and TRBJ2-1; 11 bases match TRBD2. Germline CDR1 SGDLS, CDR2 YYNGEE. This CDR3 is 19 amino acids long. The V and J ends lost 3 bases and 4 bases, in that order; junction bases with no gene match: 15. The CDR3 DNA is TGTGCCAGCAGCGGAGGAGGGGATGTAGCGGGAGGGTTGTACAATGAGCAGTTCTTC. Protein product: CASSGGGDVAGGLYNEQFF.

The chain combines TRBV6-5 with TRBJ1-2; possibly TRBD1 for D (5 bases). The CDR3 sequence is 15 residues long. The germline V gene has CDR1 MNHEY and CDR2 SVGAGI. The V end lost 8 bases, the J end lost 2 bases, and 18 bases lay between the germline ends. CDR3 amino acids: CASEQDAGSNYGYTF. CDR3 nucleotide sequence: TGTGCCAGCGAACAGGACGCTGGCAGCAACTATGGCTACACCTTC.

V and J are TRBV2 and TRBJ2-2; D not resolved. The germline V and J ends were trimmed by 7 bases and 2 bases, with 8 bases remaining between them. This CDR3 contains 13 residues. CDR1 and CDR2 (germline): SNHLY, FYNNEI. The chain's CDR3 is CASTWQNTGELFF. In nucleotides, the CDR3 is TGTGCCAGCACCTGGCAAAACACCGGGGAGCTGTTTTTT.

The rearrangement joins TRBV27 to TRBJ1-1; 10 bases agree with TRBD1. This CDR3 is 13 amino acids long. Unmatched junction bases numbered 2, after V lost 1 base and J lost 9 bases. Germline CDR1 MNHEY, CDR2 SMNVEV (reference sequence). In nucleotides, the CDR3 is TGTGCCAGCAGTTTATGGACAGGGGGTAAAGCTTTCTTT. Its protein product is CASSLWTGGKAFF.

The CDR3 region has the DNA TGTGCCAGTAGTACCACCCGGACAGGGGGCAACACCGGGGAGCTGTTTTTT. Its translation is CASSTTRTGGNTGELFF. The rearrangement uses TRBV19 and TRBJ2-2; TRBD1 agrees at 11 bases. Germline V gene sequence: CDR1 LNHDA, CDR2 SQIVND (reference sequence). V lost 4 bases, J lost 2 bases, and 6 bases stayed unmatched. This CDR3 has 17 amino acids.

A word on this clone: Other DNA sequences in the same sample also yield this CDR3. This sequence joins TRBV3-1 (or the pseudogene TRBV3-2) and TRBJ1-2; 8 bases line up with TRBD1. The CDR3 is made up of 13 amino acids. V was pared by 4 bases and J by 5 bases, with 3 bases of the junction left unmatched. Germline values: CDR1 LGHDT, CDR2 YNNKEL (reference sequence). The CDR3 region has the DNA TGTGCCAGCAGCCCTGGGACAGGATATGGCTACACCTTC. Protein product: CASSPGTGYGYTF.

The chain recombines TRBV10-3 with TRBJ1-4; a possible D gene is TRBD1 (5 bases). Trimming left V 3 bases short and J 8 bases short, with 19 bases between. Germline loops: CDR1 ENHRY, CDR2 SYGVKD. The length of the CDR3 is 16 residues. CDR3 sequence: CAISDPSWGGDEKLFF. Written as DNA, the CDR3 is TGTGCCATCAGTGACCCGTCGTGGGGGGGGGACGAAAAACTGTTTTTT.

V is TRBV2 and J is TRBJ1-2; 11 bases match TRBD1. The germline gives CDR1 SNHLY, CDR2 FYNNEI. The CDR3 spans 14 residues. Trimming cost V 5 bases and J 7 bases; bases outside gene matches: 6. CDR3 in amino acids: CASSQSGTGGGYTF. Here the CDR3 DNA reads TGTGCCAGCAGTCAATCCGGGACAGGGGGTGGCTACACCTTC.

The chain is built from TRBV5-1 and TRBJ2-2; possible D gene TRBD2, 5 bases. The CDR3 loop spans 17 amino acids. Germline-derived CDR1 and CDR2 are SGHRS and YFSETQ. Trimming took off 3 bases at V and 4 bases at J, with 19 bases between the two ends. The CDR3 here is CASSSKWLAIATGELFF. CDR3 sequence (DNA): TGCGCCAGCAGCTCAAAATGGCTAGCAATTGCCACCGGGGAGCTGTTTTTT.

The chain joins TRBV11-2 to TRBJ2-5, with D possibly being TRBD2 (5 bases). CDR3 length: 13 residues. Trimming pared 5 bases from V and 6 bases from J, leaving 13 bases between. Germline CDR1 reads SGHAT; CDR2 reads FQNNGV. The CDR3 protein is CASSRTREKTQYF. In nucleotides, the CDR3 is TGTGCCAGCAGCCGGACTCGAGAAAAGACCCAGTACTTC.

This chain connects TRBV19 to TRBJ1-1, with D perhaps TRBD1 (5 bases). The V end lost 3 bases, the J end lost 0 bases, and 8 bases lay between the germline ends. Germline CDR1 is LNHDA and CDR2 is SQIVND (reference sequence). The CDR3 has 14 amino acids. The CDR3: CASSMTALNTEAFF. In DNA, the CDR3 is TGTGCCAGTAGTATGACAGCTCTGAACACTGAAGCTTTCTTT.

The rearrangement links TRBV28 to TRBJ2-7; D perhaps matches TRBD1 (7 bases). Trimming cost V 4 bases and J 1 base, with 17 bases left between them. From germline, CDR1 is MDHEN and CDR2 SYDVKM. The CDR3 is 16 residues long. The CDR3 nucleotides read TGTGCCAGCAGTTCTCCAGGGGGGAGACTGTCCTACGAGCAGTACTTC. This gives the protein CASSSPGGRLSYEQYF.

In DNA form, the CDR3 reads TGTGCCAGCAGCTTGAGGGGCCAGGGGGAGCCCCAGCATTTT. It codes for CASSLRGQGEPQHF. V is TRBV5-8 and J is TRBJ1-5; 7 nucleotides line up with TRBD1. V shed 1 base, J shed 8 bases, and the junction held 6 bases outside the gene matches. This CDR3 spans 14 amino acids. Germline CDR1 SGHTS, CDR2 YDEGEE.

Of note for this clone: Other DNA sequences in the sample encode the same CDR3. V is TRBV6-5 and J is TRBJ1-5, with TRBD1 identical over 8 bases. Germline CDR1 reads MNHEY; CDR2 reads SVGAGI. This CDR3 comprises 14 residues. V shed 5 bases and J 3 bases; nucleotides not matched to a gene: 3. For the CDR3, the DNA is TGTGCCAGCAGTCCGGACAGGGCCAATCAGCCCCAGCATTTT. Protein sequence: CASSPDRANQPQHF.

The chain links TRBV4-2 to TRBJ2-1; 7 positions agree with TRBD2. The trim removed 0 bases at V and 6 bases at J, leaving 2 bases unmatched. Germline CDR1 LGHNA, CDR2 YNFKEQ. This CDR3 has 14 residues. This CDR3 is CASSQDRTSNEQFF. The CDR3 DNA reads as TGTGCCAGCAGCCAAGATCGGACTAGCAATGAGCAGTTCTTC.

The rearrangement joins TRBV3-1 (or the pseudogene TRBV3-2) to TRBJ2-7; the match to TRBD2 covers 9 bases. V lost 4 bases and J lost 2; bases outside the gene matches: 6. Per the germline V gene, CDR1 is LGHDT and CDR2 is YNNKEL (reference sequence). This CDR3 is built from 15 residues. The CDR3 region has the DNA TGTGCCAGCAGCCCAACAGCGGGAGGCCCCTACGAGCAGTACTTC. This encodes CASSPTAGGPYEQYF.

This chain joins TRBV5-1 and TRBJ2-7, with 12 bases matching TRBD2. The CDR3 covers 15 residues. The germline V gene has CDR1 SGHRS and CDR2 YFSETQ. V trimming: 3 bases; J trimming: 6 bases; junction bases outside the gene matches: 7. The CDR3: CASSWMTSGSGEQYF. The CDR3 DNA reads as TGCGCCAGCAGCTGGATGACTAGCGGGAGTGGCGAGCAGTACTTC.

The CDR3 region has the DNA TGTGCCAGCAGTTCAGGGGCATCCTACGAGCAGTACTTC. This codes for CASSSGASYEQYF. The chain combines TRBV27 with TRBJ2-7, with D perhaps matching TRBD1 (6 bases). Germline V CDR1 and CDR2: MNHEY, SMNVEV (reference sequence). There are 13 residues in the CDR3. V gave up 4 bases and J gave up 1 base, with 8 bases separating them.